This T cell receptor (beta chain) was documented in a study of Ad26.COV2.S vaccination and SARS-CoV-2 variants (dated by TCRdb to about 2021). Some background on the complete study: TCRbeta repertoire sequencing was used to assess the specificity and breadth of SARS-CoV-2-reactive T cell receptors after Ad26.COV2.S vaccination. The TCR-sequenced set comprised approximately 32 samples: roughly 19 Ad26.COV2.S vaccine recipients, 5 placebo recipients and 8 SARS-CoV-2 convalescent individuals. What the research found in general, with its limitations: Vaccine and placebo recipients had comparable non-spike TCR breadth, which fits with the vaccine containing only spike. After vaccination, spike-specific CD8+ and CD4+ T cell responses were reported to show substantial breadth. Compared with placebo recipients, Ad26.COV2.S recipients showed higher spike-specific TCR breadth (P = 0.0014). The authors noted that the TCR breadth and depth analyses may have underestimated total T cell responses.

Details on this clone: Its antigen is not yet known. No base-level quality is on record; no much larger clone is a single base apart.

TCRbeta CDR3 regions were sequenced with the immunoSEQ Assay. After extraction, genomic DNA underwent amplification by bias-controlled multiplex PCR, followed by high-throughput sequencing. Under the source paper's analysis protocol: Collapsing and filtering of sequences were performed to quantify the absolute abundance of each unique TCRbeta CDR3 region. T cell fraction was estimated by normalization of TCRbeta template counts to usable DNA, with usable DNA being measured through amplification of reference genes present in all nucleated cells. Repertoire TCRs were annotated as SARS-CoV-2-specific when V gene, CDR3 amino acid sequence and J gene were exactly matched to a known reactive TCR set. The reference SARS-CoV-2 TCR set was obtained from MIRA and was filtered for enrichment in COVID-19-positive ImmuneCODE repertoires, whereby public or cross-reactive TCRs were removed. Using the MIRA antigens, annotated TCRs were further analysed by specific ORF or by position within an ORF. Breadth was defined as the number of annotated unique rearrangements divided by the total number of unique productive rearrangements, and depth was defined as the summed frequency of the annotated unique rearrangements. Two-sided Wilcoxon rank-sum tests were applied when comparing TCR breadth between groups. What TCRdb holds here is the immuneACCESS table cut down to in-frame rearrangements. Part of the clones is not present; checked against another copy, under half of the missing clones reflect an unresolved V gene, and the others are unexplained. V and J calls and clone size come straight from that table; D and trimming were deduced from the DNA. The sample table holds some 180,000 clones, of which approximately 90% were seen once. 5% to 7% of the sample is taken by the ten largest.

CDR1 and CDR2, per the germline V gene (reference sequence), are MNHEY and SMNVEV. The CDR3 spans 15 residues, from the cysteine through the phenylalanine. Only the CDR3 DNA is retained, 45 bases long and in frame from the first base. The germline ends are 15 bases apart after V is trimmed by 7 bases and J by 2 bases. The label giving this sample's time point can be read as: individuals recovered from natural SARS-CoV-2 infection. Here the chain combines TRBV27 and TRBJ2-4; the D region possibly corresponds to TRBD1 (6 bases align). This specimen consisted of peripheral blood, obtained after recovery from COVID-19. The TCR originated in a human donor who had recovered from COVID-19. The bases read TGTGCCAGCACCCGGACAGAACGTCCCAAAAACATTCAGTACTTC. It translates to CASTRTERPKNIQYF.